Listed here are 14 T cell receptor beta chains from one sample, sequenced in a study of monozygotic twins with inflammatory bowel disease. TCRdb re-called the 5' RACE reads; one entry per CDR3 protein, DNA not given. In all, the sample yields about 110,000 distinct CDR3 sequences. The sample was blood. The receptors stem from a human donor with ulcerative colitis or Crohn's disease, or a healthy co-twin of an affected twin (not recorded which).

The rearrangement joins TRBV7-2 to TRBJ2-7; TCRdb's D call of TRBD1 is untestable without DNA. This CDR3 comprises 15 residues. From germline, CDR1 is SGHTA and CDR2 FQGNSA. This CDR3 reads CASSATGTVSYEQYF.

The chain has TRBV4-3 and TRBJ2-1; no DNA is available, so the TRBD2 call from TCRdb remains unchecked. The CDR3 is made up of 16 amino acids. Germline V CDR1 and CDR2: LGHNA, YSLEER. The CDR3 region is CASSHPSSGSYNEQFF.

The rearrangement uses TRBV27 and TRBJ2-7; TCRdb designates TRBD2, a call that cannot be tested without DNA. The CDR3 extends over 14 amino acids. Per germline, CDR1 MNHEY and CDR2 SMNVEV (reference sequence). CDR3 amino acids: CASSPRDKQYEQYF.

V is TRBV5-5 and J is TRBJ2-7. The CDR3 is 13 amino acids. Germline CDR1 is SGHKS and CDR2 is YYEKEE (reference sequence). This chain's CDR3 is CASSLKASYEQYF. Supplemented by reference TRBV5-5 and TRBJ2-7, the full variable domain reads DAGVTQSPTHLIKTRGQQVTLRCSPISGHKSVSWYQQVLGQGPQFIFQYYEKEERGRGNFPDRFSARQFPNYSSELNVNALLLGDSALYLCASSLKASYEQYFGPGTRLTVT.

CDR3 residues: CASSLALGDEQYF. The chain joins TRBV5-1 to TRBJ2-7. Germline CDR1 reads SGHRS; CDR2 reads YFSETQ. The CDR3 has 13 residues.

The genes are TRBV10-3 and TRBJ1-2; TCRdb proposes TRBD1, but this gene call is untestable without DNA. The CDR3 has 14 residues. Germline CDR1 is ENHRY and CDR2 is SYGVKD. This CDR3 is CATNPGTGSSGYTF.

The rearrangement uses TRBV7-2 and TRBJ1-2; the TRBD1 assignment by TCRdb is unverifiable without DNA. CDR3 size: 16 residues. The germline V gene encodes CDR1 SGHTA and CDR2 FQGNSA. CDR3 sequence reads: CASSSLGGQPPYGYTF.

This chain uses TRBV5-1 with TRBJ2-1. CDR1 and CDR2 (germline): SGHRS, YFSETQ. This CDR3 spans 13 amino acids. The CDR3 sequence is CASSLEPLGEQFF.

The chain recombines TRBV27 with TRBJ2-3; the TCRdb call, TRBD2, lacks DNA for checking. Germline values: CDR1 MNHEY, CDR2 SMNVEV (reference sequence). The CDR3 is 18 residues long. CDR3 sequence reads: CASSLARLAGARTDTQYF.

The rearrangement joins TRBV4-3 to TRBJ1-4; absent DNA, TCRdb's TRBD1 call cannot be checked. The CDR3 extends over 13 amino acids. Germline CDR1 LGHNA, CDR2 YSLEER. The CDR3 sequence is CASSRGRKEKLFF.

The rearrangement uses TRBV28 and TRBJ1-2; absent DNA, TCRdb's TRBD1 call cannot be checked. In germline, CDR1 is MDHEN, CDR2 SYDVKM. This CDR3 comprises 15 residues. CDR3 protein: CASSLWTGTFYGYTF.

This sequence joins TRBV5-1 and TRBJ1-5; absent DNA, TCRdb's TRBD1 call cannot be checked. This CDR3 spans 14 amino acids. Germline CDR1 is SGHRS and CDR2 is YFSETQ. The CDR3 region is CASSFGDLNQPQHF.

This sequence joins TRBV5-1 and TRBJ2-1; TCRdb designates TRBD1, a call that cannot be tested without DNA. The CDR3 is 15 residues long. Germline lookup yields CDR1 SGHRS and CDR2 YFSETQ. This CDR3 reads CASSPWDRPYNEQFF.

J is TRBJ2-7 and V is TRBV6-1; there is no DNA to check the TCRdb D call of TRBD1. This CDR3 comprises 12 residues. Germline V gives CDR1 MNHNS, CDR2 SASEGT. CDR3 region: CASSYRGQEQYF.